One sample yielded the 5 T cell receptor beta chains listed below, sequenced in a study of shared clonotypes between healthy human individuals. Sequencing was performed with immunoSEQ multiplex PCR; in TCRdb, only in-frame clones are kept and a portion is missing. Among about 2 million clones, over 85% were seen once, and the ten largest hold 0.85% to 1.2%. Naivety among CD8 cells was defined by CD45RO negativity and positive CCR7 selection, thereby excluding terminally differentiated effector memory CD45RA+ cells. The sample was naive CD8+ T cells sorted from blood. The receptors originated from a man between 18 and 29 years old in good health.

The CDR3 here is CASSLGRGRGTGELFF. In DNA, the CDR3 is TGTGCCAGCAGCTTAGGGCGCGGTCGGGGAACCGGGGAGCTGTTTTTT. The rearrangement links TRBV11-2 to TRBJ2-2, with D possibly being TRBD2 (5 bases). The CDR3 is made up of 16 amino acids. Per germline, CDR1 SGHAT and CDR2 FQNNGV. V was trimmed by 1 base and J by 5 bases, leaving 14 bases between them. Complete variable domain (other parts from reference TRBV11-2 and TRBJ2-2): EAGVAQSPRYKIIEKRQSVAFWCNPISGHATLYWYQQILGQGPKLLIQFQNNGVVDDSQLPKDRFSAERLKGVDSTLKIQPAKLEDSAVYLCASSLGRGRGTGELFFGEGSRLTVL.

The genes are TRBV6-5 and TRBJ2-7, with D maybe TRBD1 (6 bases). Germline loops: CDR1 MNHEY, CDR2 SVGAGI. The length of the CDR3 is 14 residues. The V gene lost 2 bases and the J gene lost 2 bases, with 10 bases spanning the gap. The DNA for the CDR3 is TGTGCCAGCAGTTACAAACAGGGTACCTACGAGCAGTACTTC. Its translation: CASSYKQGTYEQYF.

V gene TRBV6-5 combines with J gene TRBJ1-1; D might be TRBD1 (6 bases). This CDR3 contains 15 residues. Germline values: CDR1 MNHEY, CDR2 SVGAGI. The V end lost 7 bases, the J end lost 0 bases, and 15 bases lay between the germline ends. For the CDR3, the DNA is TGTGCCAGCACCCCACAGGGTTATATGAACACTGAAGCTTTCTTT. Its translation is CASTPQGYMNTEAFF.

The rearrangement joins TRBV12-5 to TRBJ1-1, with 9 bases lining up with TRBD1. J was trimmed by 6 bases and V by 6 bases; bases with no gene match: 8. Germline CDR1 reads LGHNT; CDR2 reads FRNRAP. This CDR3 is 14 amino acids long. For the CDR3, the DNA is TGTGCTAGTGGGGAGACAGGGGGACGTTCTGAAGCTTTCTTT. Translated: CASGETGGRSEAFF. Complete variable domain (other parts from reference TRBV12-5 and TRBJ1-1): DARVTQTPRHKVTEMGQEVTMRCQPILGHNTVFWYRQTMMQGLELLAYFRNRAPLDDSGMPKDRFSAEMPDATLATLKIQPSEPRDSAVYFCASGETGGRSEAFFGQGTRLTVV.

This chain joins TRBV29-1 and TRBJ1-1, with D unclear. The CDR3 covers 11 residues. V shed 1 base and J shed 5 bases, with 5 bases lying between them. From germline, CDR1 is SQVTM and CDR2 ANQGSEA. The DNA for the CDR3 is TGCAGCGTTGAAGGGGAGACTGAAGCTTTCTTT. Translating gives CSVEGETEAFF.